This T cell receptor beta chain was observed in a study of PD-1 blockade in classical Hodgkin lymphoma. The V gene lost 3 bases and the J gene lost 4 bases, with 7 bases spanning the gap. This CDR3 has 12 amino acids. Germline CDR1 is ENHRY and CDR2 is SYGVKD. In the case of this clone: Its matching antigen is unknown.

Every single patient, without exception, relapsed after autologous stem cell transplantation, and brentuximab vedotin exposure varied. Study-level findings and limits: CD4+ TCR diversity rose significantly by C4D1, and CD8+ TCR diversity did not. Repertoire differences lack defined causes, possibly disease activity or prior therapy. In newly diagnosed patients, baseline TCR diversity was reportedly below that of healthy donors.

Assay used: immunoSEQ multiplex PCR; TCRdb lists only in-frame clones, some missing. The sample consists of roughly 19,000 clones, roughly 84% of them appearing once. The TCR originated in a human donor with classical Hodgkin lymphoma. The input for sequencing was peripheral blood mononuclear cells (PBMCs), taken at baseline. V is TRBV10-3 and J is TRBJ2-7; D is uncertain. DNA of the CDR3: TGTGCCATCAGTGATCCGGTTTACGAGCAGTACTTC. Translating it yields CAISDPVYEQYF.